Each of the 12 T cell receptor beta chains below was sequenced from the same sample in a study of T cells in Graves' hyperthyroidism and ophthalmopathy. Amplification of TCR beta CDR3 regions used RNA as the template. TCR CDR3 underwent first-round RT-PCR with the HTBI primer set. TCRdb reprocessed the multiplex PCR reads with MiXCR, giving one entry per CDR3 protein. The table lists 730,000 or so distinct CDR3 sequences, roughly 20% of them singletons. Source material: blood. Receptors were obtained from a woman between 45 and 65 years old with Graves' hyperthyroidism that later progressed to Graves' ophthalmopathy.

This clonotype was seen only a few times. The chain joins TRBV6-4 to TRBJ2-1, with D possibly matching TRBD2 (7 bases). The V and J ends lost 4 bases and 7 bases respectively, with 23 bases between them. This CDR3 has 17 residues. The V gene's germline CDR1 is MRHNA and CDR2 SNTAGT. CDR3 nucleotide sequence: TGTGCCAGCAGTGCAGAGGGGGGGGCCGGAATCGGGAATGAGCAGTTCTTC. Its translation is CASSAEGGAGIGNEQFF.

This chain links TRBV6-1 with TRBJ2-3; D possibly matches TRBD1 or TRBD2 (5 bases each). The CDR3 is 15 amino acids. Germline V gene data show CDR1 as MNHNS and CDR2 as SASEGT. Between the trimmed V and J ends, which lost 5 bases and 2 bases, there was a span of 14 bases. This chain's CDR3 is CASSSQLGATDTQYF. In nucleotides, the CDR3 is TGTGCCAGCAGTTCCCAGCTCGGGGCCACAGATACGCAGTATTTT.

The chain combines TRBV18 with TRBJ2-7; 7 positions match TRBD1. Germline V lookup: CDR1 KGHSH, CDR2 LQKENI. CDR3 size: 14 residues. Trimming removed 6 bases from V and 0 bases from J; junction bases left unmatched: 5. The CDR3 nucleotides are TGTGCCAGCTCGGTGGACAGGACCTCCTACGAGCAGTACTTC. The encoded protein is CASSVDRTSYEQYF.

Notes on this clonotype: Sequence at one end of the junction differs from germline and may be a read error. The DNA of the CDR3 is TGTGCCAACAGTGATTGGGCTAGCGGGGGGGCCTTTTCCTACAATGAGCAGTTCTTC. It yields the protein CANSDWASGGAFSYNEQFF. This chain links TRBV2 with TRBJ2-1; 12 bases line up with TRBD2. Germline loops: CDR1 SNHLY, CDR2 FYNNEI. This CDR3 comprises 19 residues.

This clonotype has only a few counts. The chain couples TRBV29-1 to TRBJ2-7, with TRBD2 as a possible D gene (7 bases). Germline V CDR1 and CDR2: SQVTM, ANQGSEA. This CDR3 has 12 residues. V gave up 4 bases and J gave up 7 bases, with 14 bases separating them. The CDR3 reads CSVVEGGPEQYF. For the CDR3, the DNA is TGCAGCGTTGTTGAGGGGGGGCCGGAGCAGTACTTC.

Concerning this clonotype itself: Possible read error: a much larger clone is one base away. The chain is built from TRBV12-3 or TRBV12-4 and TRBJ2-4; 8 nucleotides align to TRBD1. The CDR3 extends over 15 amino acids. Here the CDR3 reads CASSPGRGRENIQDF. The CDR3 bases are TGTGCCAGCAGTCCCGGCAGGGGGCGCGAAAACATTCAGGACTTC.

This clonotype was picked up a small number of times. The rearrangement joins TRBV18 to TRBJ2-7; no firm D call. V lost 1 base and J lost 5, with 9 bases in between. CDR3 length: 13 residues. Germline V gene sequence: CDR1 KGHSH, CDR2 LQKENI. Written as DNA, the CDR3 is TGTGCCAGCTCACCACGGGCGGCCGACGAGCAGTACTTC. This translates into CASSPRAADEQYF.

The rearrangement links TRBV7-9 to TRBJ1-4; D is ambiguous. V lost 4 bases, J lost 2 bases, and 17 bases lay in between. Germline V lookup: CDR1 SEHNR, CDR2 FQNEAQ (reference sequence). CDR3 length: 17 amino acids. The chain's CDR3 is CASSSLPRTGTNEKLFF. CDR3 coding DNA: TGTGCCAGCAGCTCCCTTCCCCGAACGGGGACTAATGAAAAACTGTTTTTT. The full variable domain, in which reference TRBV7-9 and TRBJ1-4 provide the parts outside the CDR3, is DTGVSQNPRHKITKRGQNVTFRCDPISEHNRLYWYRQTLGQGPEFLTYFQNEAQLEKSRLLSDRFSAERPKGSFSTLEIQRTEQGDSAMYLCASSSLPRTGTNEKLFFGSGTQLSVL.

This clonotype has at least ten counts. The V call is TRBV18, the J call TRBJ2-1; 7 nucleotides agree with TRBD1. V lost 3 bases to trimming and J lost 5 bases; unmatched junction nucleotides: 4. Germline V gene lookup returns CDR1 KGHSH and CDR2 LQKENI. The CDR3 is 14 residues long. CDR3 nucleotides: TGTGCCAGCTCACCCCGGGACAGTAACAATGAGCAGTTCTTC. Protein product: CASSPRDSNNEQFF.

In this sample, this clonotype turned up a few times. The chain is built from TRBV5-1 and TRBJ1-6; 10 bases fit TRBD1. There are 19 residues in the CDR3. With V trimmed by 4 bases and J by 0 bases, 10 bases remained unmatched. The germline V gene encodes CDR1 SGHRS and CDR2 YFSETQ. CDR3 nucleotides: TGCGCCAGCAGCCTGCCCTGGACAGGGGGGAGCTCCTATAATTCACCCCTCCACTTT. Translating gives CASSLPWTGGSSYNSPLHF. The entire variable domain, with the rest obtained from reference TRBV5-1 and TRBJ1-6, is as follows: KAGVTQTPRYLIKTRGQQVTLSCSPISGHRSVSWYQQTPGQGLQFLFEYFSETQRNKGNFPGRFSGRQFSNSRSEMNVSTLELGDSALYLCASSLPWTGGSSYNSPLHFGNGTRLTVT.

This clonotype was seen repeatedly, ten times or more. This rearrangement joins TRBV3-1 to TRBJ1-2; D remains unclear. The CDR3 sequence is 12 residues long. In germline, CDR1 is LGHDT, CDR2 YNNKEL (reference sequence). Trimming pared 2 bases from V and 7 bases from J, leaving 8 bases between. For the CDR3, the DNA is TGTGCCAGCAGCCAACCACTGGGTGGCTACACCTTC. It codes for CASSQPLGGYTF.

Comment on this clonotype: Its ends do not fully match the called genes, so a read error is possible. This chain connects TRBV7-9 to TRBJ1-2; TRBD1 is a possible D gene (5 bases). The length of the CDR3 is 12 residues. From germline, CDR1 is SEHNR and CDR2 FQNEAQ (reference sequence). Written as DNA, the CDR3 is TGTGCCAGCACCCCCCAGGGCTATAGCTACACCTTC. This gives the protein CASTPQGYSYTF.